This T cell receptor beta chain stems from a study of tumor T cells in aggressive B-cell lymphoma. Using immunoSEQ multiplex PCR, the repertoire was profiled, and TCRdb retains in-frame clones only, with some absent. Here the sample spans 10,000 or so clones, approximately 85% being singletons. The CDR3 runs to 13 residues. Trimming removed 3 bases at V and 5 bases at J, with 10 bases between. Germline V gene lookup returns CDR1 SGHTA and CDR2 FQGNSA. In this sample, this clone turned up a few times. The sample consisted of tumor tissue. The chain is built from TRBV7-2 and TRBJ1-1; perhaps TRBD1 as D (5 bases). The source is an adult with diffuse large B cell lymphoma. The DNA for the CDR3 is TGTGCCAGCAGCTTGTGGGAGGGGACTGAAGCTTTCTTT. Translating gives CASSLWEGTEAFF.